Each of the 21 T cell receptor beta chains below was sequenced from the same sample in a study of CD4 T cells in relation to SARS-CoV-2 and coronaviruses. Produced via immunoSEQ multiplex PCR; TCRdb's table is partial and in-frame only. The table includes around 25,000 clones, roughly 73% detected once. These receptors have no known antigen. Unexposed donor CD4+ T cells date from about 2011-2019, before the COVID-19 pandemic. CD4+ T cells were isolated from the cells after more than 8 days of culture. Source material: CD4+ T cells from PBMCs, cultured in vitro. The receptors were gathered from a human donor in good health.

The chain couples TRBV6-4 to TRBJ1-6, with 7 bases fitting TRBD1. CDR1 and CDR2 (germline): MRHNA, SNTAGT. With V trimmed by 9 bases and J by 5 bases, 4 bases remained unmatched. The CDR3 totals 13 residues. For the CDR3, the DNA is TGTGCCAGTAAACAGGGGAATAATTCACCCCTCCACTTT. Its protein is CASKQGNNSPLHF.

This rearrangement joins TRBV5-1 to TRBJ2-5, with D possibly TRBD1 on 5 matching bases. The V end was cut by 4 bases, the J end by 5 bases, with 12 bases between. The CDR3 loop spans 13 amino acids. The V gene's germline CDR1 is SGHRS and CDR2 YFSETQ. This chain's CDR3 is CASSRTGFETQYF. The DNA of the CDR3 is TGCGCCAGCAGCCGCACAGGATTTGAGACCCAGTACTTC.

This clone was counted a few times. V gene TRBV3-1 (or the pseudogene TRBV3-2) combines with J gene TRBJ2-2; D is unresolved. The germline V gene has CDR1 LGHDT and CDR2 YNNKEL (reference sequence). V was clipped by 4 bases and J by 0 bases, with 6 bases between them. This CDR3 region has 14 residues. This CDR3 reads CASSLRANTGELFF. CDR3 DNA sequence: TGTGCCAGCAGCCTCCGGGCGAACACCGGGGAGCTGTTTTTT.

This clone came up a few times. The chain combines TRBV5-8 with TRBJ2-7; D is ambiguous. Trimming left V 0 bases short and J 6 bases short, with 7 bases between. The CDR3 length is 12 residues. Germline V gene lookup returns CDR1 SGHTS and CDR2 YDEGEE. The CDR3 DNA reads as TGTGCCAGCAGCTTGGTCTTAACCGAGCAGTACTTC. Its translation: CASSLVLTEQYF.

This clone was seen more than once but under ten times. The J gene is TRBJ1-1, the V gene TRBV3-1 (or the pseudogene TRBV3-2); tentative D call: TRBD1 (5 bases). V was pared by 1 base and J by 2 bases, with 8 bases between. There are 14 residues in the CDR3. Germline V gene data show CDR1 as LGHDT and CDR2 as YNNKEL (reference sequence). DNA of the CDR3: TGTGCCAGCAGCCAAGTTAGGGGTAACACTGAAGCTTTCTTT. It is translated as CASSQVRGNTEAFF.

The chain joins TRBV19 to TRBJ2-7; TRBD1 matches at 7 bases. CDR3 length: 13 amino acids. Germline loops: CDR1 LNHDA, CDR2 SQIVND (reference sequence). V lost 4 bases to trimming and J lost 3 bases; unmatched junction nucleotides: 3. The CDR3: CASSSSGGYEQYF. The CDR3 DNA reads as TGTGCCAGTAGTAGCTCAGGGGGCTACGAGCAGTACTTC.

The chain couples TRBV5-4 to TRBJ1-1; the D gene is possibly TRBD1 (6 bases). CDR3 size: 14 residues. V gave up 4 bases and J gave up 4 bases, with 14 bases separating them. CDR1 is SGHNT and CDR2 is YYREEE in the germline V gene (reference sequence). In DNA, the CDR3 is TGTGCCAGCAGCCCTGGGGGGGGCGGCACTGAAGCTTTCTTT. It translates to CASSPGGGGTEAFF. The full variable domain, its missing parts supplied by reference TRBV5-4 and TRBJ1-1, is ETGVTQSPTHLIKTRGQQVTLRCSSQSGHNTVSWYQQALGQGPQFIFQYYREEENGRGNFPPRFSGLQFPNYSSELNVNALELDDSALYLCASSPGGGGTEAFFGQGTRLTVV.

The chain couples TRBV5-1 to TRBJ1-2, with TRBD1 as a possible D gene (6 bases). Germline V CDR1 and CDR2: SGHRS, YFSETQ. The CDR3 spans 18 residues. V was clipped by 1 base and J by 3 bases, with 22 bases between them. CDR3 region: CASSLRETGLAGDYGYTF. As DNA, the CDR3 is TGCGCCAGCAGCTTGAGGGAGACAGGTCTAGCGGGTGACTATGGCTACACCTTC.

V gene TRBV3-1 (or the pseudogene TRBV3-2) combines with J gene TRBJ1-2; possible D gene TRBD1, 5 bases. This CDR3 is built from 12 residues. Germline CDR1 reads LGHDT; CDR2 reads YNNKEL (reference sequence). V lost 0 bases to trimming and J lost 11 bases, with 10 bases between them. The CDR3 DNA reads TGTGCCAGCAGCCAAGAGGGGCGGAGTTACACCTTC. This codes for CASSQEGRSYTF.

The rearrangement uses TRBV6-2 or TRBV6-3 and TRBJ2-7, with TRBD2 as a possible D gene (5 bases). Per germline, CDR1 MNHEY and CDR2 SVGEGT. The V and J ends lost 2 bases and 3 bases respectively, with 8 bases between them. The length of the CDR3 is 13 residues. CDR3 sequence (DNA): TGTGCCAGCAGTTACGGCGGGCGCTACGAGCAGTACTTC. It yields the protein CASSYGGRYEQYF.

V and J are TRBV5-1 and TRBJ2-1, with 11 nucleotides matching TRBD1. CDR1 is SGHRS, CDR2 YFSETQ, per germline. Trimming took 5 bases from V and 10 from J; bases not matched to a gene: 20. CDR3 size: 18 residues. The CDR3 region has the DNA TGCGCCAGCAGTCCTCCCCTACCACCGGGACAGGGGGTGGAGGAGCAGTTCTTC. Encoded protein: CASSPPLPPGQGVEEQFF.

V usage is TRBV5-1 and J usage is TRBJ1-1, with D possibly TRBD1 on 6 matching bases. V lost 5 bases, J lost 0 bases, and 14 bases lay in between. The CDR3 contains 15 residues. In germline, CDR1 is SGHRS, CDR2 YFSETQ. The CDR3 region is CASSYSTGLNTEAFF. The DNA for the CDR3 is TGCGCCAGCAGTTATTCTACAGGGTTGAACACTGAAGCTTTCTTT.

In its sample, this clone was seen once. The chain carries TRBV3-1 (or the pseudogene TRBV3-2) and TRBJ2-4; 14 positions agree with TRBD2. There are 16 residues in the CDR3. Unmatched junction bases numbered 5, after V lost 2 bases and J lost 8 bases. Germline V CDR1 and CDR2: LGHDT, YNNKEL (reference sequence). CDR3 coding DNA: TGTGCCAGCAGCCAAAACCCGGGACTAGCGGGAGACATTCAGTACTTC. It encodes CASSQNPGLAGDIQYF.

J is TRBJ2-3 and V is TRBV6-7; 13 bases fit TRBD2. TRBV6-7 is annotated as an ORF whose role is uncertain. This CDR3 spans 17 amino acids. With V trimmed by 2 bases and J by 11 bases, 13 bases remained unmatched. This CDR3 reads CASSYPRLGLAGSGQYF. The CDR3 DNA reads as TGTGCCAGCAGTTACCCACGCTTGGGACTAGCGGGATCTGGGCAGTATTTT.

This chain uses TRBV5-6 with TRBJ2-2, with 8 positions matching TRBD1. V lost 0 bases, J lost 0 bases, and 10 bases stayed unmatched. The CDR3 runs 19 residues. Per the germline V gene, CDR1 is SGHDT and CDR2 is YYEEEE. CDR3 sequence reads: CASSLGRDRIRANTGELFF. In DNA form, the CDR3 reads TGTGCCAGCAGCTTGGGCAGGGACAGGATACGCGCGAACACCGGGGAGCTGTTTTTT.

This clone was seen more than once but under ten times. The gene calls are TRBV4-1 and TRBJ1-2, with no clear D. The V end was cut by 0 bases, the J end by 7 bases, with 18 bases between. There are 16 residues in the CDR3. The V gene's germline CDR1 is MGHRA and CDR2 YSYEKL. The CDR3 here is CASSQESGQSRSGYTF. The CDR3 DNA reads TGCGCCAGCAGCCAAGAGTCCGGCCAGTCCAGAAGTGGCTACACCTTC.

Here the CDR3 reads CASSDNLQTQYF. In DNA, the CDR3 is TGTGCCAGCAGCGATAACCTCCAGACCCAGTACTTC. V and J are TRBV7-9 and TRBJ2-5, with D unclear. V lost 5 bases to trimming and J lost 6 bases, with 10 bases between them. The CDR3 is 12 amino acids. The V gene's germline CDR1 is SEHNR and CDR2 FQNEAQ (reference sequence). Together with reference TRBV7-9 and TRBJ2-5, the CDR3 gives the full variable domain: DTGVSQNPRHKITKRGQNVTFRCDPISEHNRLYWYRQTLGQGPEFLTYFQNEAQLEKSRLLSDRFSAERPKGSFSTLEIQRTEQGDSAMYLCASSDNLQTQYFGPGTRLLVL.

The chain is built from TRBV5-1 and TRBJ2-3; TRBD1 is a possible D gene (6 bases). The CDR3 totals 17 residues. V gave up 0 bases and J gave up 2 bases, with 16 bases separating them. CDR1 is SGHRS and CDR2 is YFSETQ in the germline V gene. The CDR3: CASSLAGNGQFTDTQYF. The DNA of the CDR3 is TGCGCCAGCAGCTTGGCGGGAAATGGACAGTTCACAGATACGCAGTATTTT.

The J gene is TRBJ2-7, the V gene TRBV7-9; D is unresolved. With 5 bases removed from V and 4 bases from J, the gap between germline ends came to 9 bases. The CDR3 is 12 residues long. Germline assignment: CDR1 SEHNR and CDR2 FQNEAQ (reference sequence). CDR3 loop: CASSRMGYEQYF. In DNA, the CDR3 is TGTGCCAGCAGCCGGATGGGATACGAGCAGTACTTC.

The V gene is TRBV29-1, the J gene TRBJ2-5; D gene uncertain. CDR3 length equals 11 residues. V lost 3 bases and J lost 4, with 6 bases in between. Germline loops: CDR1 SQVTM, CDR2 ANQGSEA. CDR3 in DNA: TGCAGCGTTGACTCCCGAGAGACCCAGTACTTC. Protein: CSVDSRETQYF.

In its sample, this clone was seen once. The V and J genes are TRBV19 and TRBJ1-2; TRBD1 matches 7 bases. This CDR3 has 15 residues. Losses at the gene ends were 1 base for V and 6 bases for J; bases not matched to a gene: 8. Per the germline V gene, CDR1 is LNHDA and CDR2 is SQIVND (reference sequence). CDR3 nucleotides: TGTGCCAGTAGTATAGGGGACAGAGCCTATGATGGCTACACCTTC. It codes for CASSIGDRAYDGYTF.